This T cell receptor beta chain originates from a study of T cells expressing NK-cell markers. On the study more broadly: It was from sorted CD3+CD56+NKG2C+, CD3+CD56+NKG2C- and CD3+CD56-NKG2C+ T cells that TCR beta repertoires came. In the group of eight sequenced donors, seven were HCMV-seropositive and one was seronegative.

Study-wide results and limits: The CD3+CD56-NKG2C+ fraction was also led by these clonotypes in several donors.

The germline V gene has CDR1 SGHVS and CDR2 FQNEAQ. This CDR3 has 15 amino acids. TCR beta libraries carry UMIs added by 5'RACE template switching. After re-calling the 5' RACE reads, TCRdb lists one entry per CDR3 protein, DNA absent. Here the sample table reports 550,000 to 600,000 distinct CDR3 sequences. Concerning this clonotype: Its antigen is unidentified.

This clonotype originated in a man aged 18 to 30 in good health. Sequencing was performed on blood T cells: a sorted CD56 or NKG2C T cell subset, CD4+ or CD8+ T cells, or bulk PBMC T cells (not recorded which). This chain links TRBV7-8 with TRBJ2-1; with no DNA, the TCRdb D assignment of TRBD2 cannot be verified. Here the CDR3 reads CASSLVPSGRDEQFF.